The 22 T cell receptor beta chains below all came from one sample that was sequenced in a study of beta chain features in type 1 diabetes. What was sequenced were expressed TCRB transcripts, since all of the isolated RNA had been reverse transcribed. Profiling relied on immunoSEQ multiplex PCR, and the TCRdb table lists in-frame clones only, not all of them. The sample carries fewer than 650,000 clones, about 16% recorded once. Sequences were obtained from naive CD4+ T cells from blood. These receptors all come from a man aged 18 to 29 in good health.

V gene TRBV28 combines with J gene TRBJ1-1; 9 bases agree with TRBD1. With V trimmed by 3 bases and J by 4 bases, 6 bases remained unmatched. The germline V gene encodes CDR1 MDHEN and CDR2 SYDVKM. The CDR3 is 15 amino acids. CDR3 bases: TGTGCCAGCAGTTTGGGGAACAGGGGGCCCACTGAAGCTTTCTTT. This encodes CASSLGNRGPTEAFF.

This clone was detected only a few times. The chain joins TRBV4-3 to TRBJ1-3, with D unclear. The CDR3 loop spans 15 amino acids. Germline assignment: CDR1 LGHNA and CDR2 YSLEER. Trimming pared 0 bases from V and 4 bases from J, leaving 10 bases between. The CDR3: CASSQEEASGNTIYF. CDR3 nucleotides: TGCGCCAGCAGCCAAGAGGAGGCAAGCGGAAACACCATATATTTT.

CDR3 in DNA: TGCAGCGTTGGCCGGGACACCAATGAGCAGTTCTTC. Amino acids: CSVGRDTNEQFF. The chain uses TRBV29-1 and TRBJ2-1; D may be TRBD1 (6 bases). The CDR3 has 12 residues. Germline V gene sequence: CDR1 SQVTM, CDR2 ANQGSEA. With 4 bases removed from V and 6 bases from J, the gap between germline ends came to 10 bases.

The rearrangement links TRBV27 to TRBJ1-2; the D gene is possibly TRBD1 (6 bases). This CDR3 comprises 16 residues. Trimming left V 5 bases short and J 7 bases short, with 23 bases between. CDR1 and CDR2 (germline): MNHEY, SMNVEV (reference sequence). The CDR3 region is CASSPLGGAGSSGYTF. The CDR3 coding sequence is TGTGCCAGCAGTCCCCTTGGGGGGGCGGGTAGCTCTGGCTACACCTTC.

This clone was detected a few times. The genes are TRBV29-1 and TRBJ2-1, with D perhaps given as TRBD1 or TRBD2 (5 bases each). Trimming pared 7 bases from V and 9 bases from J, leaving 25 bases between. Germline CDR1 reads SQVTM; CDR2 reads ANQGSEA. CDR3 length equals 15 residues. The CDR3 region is CSAHHEGRYNAEQFF. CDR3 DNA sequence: TGCAGCGCCCACCACGAGGGACGATACAACGCTGAGCAGTTCTTC.

In DNA, the CDR3 is TGTGCCACGGGGTCGGCTACCTACGAGCAGTACTTC. It specifies CATGSATYEQYF. This chain uses TRBV6-5 with TRBJ2-7; possible D gene TRBD2, 5 bases. This CDR3 is 12 amino acids long. V was clipped by 10 bases and J by 2 bases, with 12 bases between them. In germline, CDR1 is MNHEY, CDR2 SVGAGI.

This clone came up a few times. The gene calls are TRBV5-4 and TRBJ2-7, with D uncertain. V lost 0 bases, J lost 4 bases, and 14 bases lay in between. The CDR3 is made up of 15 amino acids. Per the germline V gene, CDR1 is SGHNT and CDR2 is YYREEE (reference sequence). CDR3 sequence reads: CASSLDWRSRYEQYF. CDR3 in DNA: TGTGCCAGCAGCTTGGACTGGCGGAGTCGGTACGAGCAGTACTTC.

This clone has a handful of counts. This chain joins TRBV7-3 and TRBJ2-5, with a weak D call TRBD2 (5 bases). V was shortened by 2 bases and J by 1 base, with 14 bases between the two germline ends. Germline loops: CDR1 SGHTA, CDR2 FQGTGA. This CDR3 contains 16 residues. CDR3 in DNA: TGTGCCAGCAGCTTAGGCCTAGCTGGAGGCCAAGAGACCCAGTACTTC. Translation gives CASSLGLAGGQETQYF.

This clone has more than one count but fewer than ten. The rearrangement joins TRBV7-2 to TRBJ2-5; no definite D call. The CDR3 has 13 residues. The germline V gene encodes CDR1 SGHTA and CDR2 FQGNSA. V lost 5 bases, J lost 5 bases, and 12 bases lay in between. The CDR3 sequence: CASSPNPGETQYF. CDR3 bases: TGTGCCAGCAGCCCAAATCCCGGGGAGACCCAGTACTTC.

The CDR3 region has the DNA TGTGCCATCAGTGTGGGGCAGGGACCCTACGAGCAGTACTTC. It codes for CAISVGQGPYEQYF. The chain recombines TRBV10-3 with TRBJ2-7; the D call may be TRBD1 or TRBD2 (5 bases each). The CDR3 contains 14 residues. The ends were cut back, 4 bases at V and 2 bases at J, with 12 bases in the middle. Germline V gene data show CDR1 as ENHRY and CDR2 as SYGVKD.

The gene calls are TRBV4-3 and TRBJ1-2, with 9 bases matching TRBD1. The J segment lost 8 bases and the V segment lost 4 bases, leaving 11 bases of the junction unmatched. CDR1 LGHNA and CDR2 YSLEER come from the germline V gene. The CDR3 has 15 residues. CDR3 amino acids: CASSRNRGLREGYTF. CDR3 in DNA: TGCGCCAGCAGCCGTAACAGGGGGCTTAGGGAAGGCTACACCTTC.

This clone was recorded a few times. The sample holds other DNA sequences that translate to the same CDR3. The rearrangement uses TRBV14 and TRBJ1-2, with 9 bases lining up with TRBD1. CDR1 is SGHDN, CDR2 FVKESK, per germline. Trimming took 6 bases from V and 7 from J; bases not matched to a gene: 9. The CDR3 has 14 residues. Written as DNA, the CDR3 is TGTGCCAGCAGAGGGACAGGGAGGTGGCTTGGCTACACCTTC. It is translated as CASRGTGRWLGYTF. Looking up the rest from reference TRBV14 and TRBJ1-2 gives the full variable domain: EAGVTQFPSHSVIEKGQTVTLRCDPISGHDNLYWYRRVMGKEIKFLLHFVKESKQDESGMPNNRFLAERTGGTYSTLKVQPAELEDSGVYFCASRGTGRWLGYTFGSGTRLTVV.

The CDR3 sequence is CASSLGGALGGANVLTF. In nucleotides, the CDR3 is TGCGCCAGCAGCCTGGGTGGGGCCCTCGGAGGGGCCAACGTCCTGACTTTC. The rearrangement links TRBV5-1 to TRBJ2-6, with a possible D match to TRBD1 (5 bases). The length of the CDR3 is 17 residues. Trimming cost V 4 bases and J 4 bases, with 18 bases left between them. Germline assignment: CDR1 SGHRS and CDR2 YFSETQ.

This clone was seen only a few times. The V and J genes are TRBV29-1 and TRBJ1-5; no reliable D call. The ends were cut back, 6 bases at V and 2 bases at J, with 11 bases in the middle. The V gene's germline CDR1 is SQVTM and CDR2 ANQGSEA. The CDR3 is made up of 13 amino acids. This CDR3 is CSVCFGGNQPQHF. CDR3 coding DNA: TGCAGCGTCTGTTTTGGAGGCAATCAGCCCCAGCATTTT.

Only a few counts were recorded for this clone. The CDR3 DNA reads as TGTGCCAGCAGTTTGTGGGGCGACAATGAGCAGTTCTTC. Translation gives CASSLWGDNEQFF. The chain uses TRBV28 and TRBJ2-1, with D maybe TRBD1 (5 bases). Germline lookup yields CDR1 MDHEN and CDR2 SYDVKM. The CDR3 covers 13 residues. Deletions cut 3 bases from V and 5 bases from J, with 8 bases between.

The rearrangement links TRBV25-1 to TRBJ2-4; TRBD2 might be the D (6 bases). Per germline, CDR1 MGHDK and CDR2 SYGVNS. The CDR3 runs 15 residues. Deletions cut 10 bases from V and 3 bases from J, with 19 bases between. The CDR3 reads CATTEEGLGKNIQYF. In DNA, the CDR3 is TGTGCCACCACGGAGGAGGGCTTAGGCAAAAACATTCAGTACTTC.

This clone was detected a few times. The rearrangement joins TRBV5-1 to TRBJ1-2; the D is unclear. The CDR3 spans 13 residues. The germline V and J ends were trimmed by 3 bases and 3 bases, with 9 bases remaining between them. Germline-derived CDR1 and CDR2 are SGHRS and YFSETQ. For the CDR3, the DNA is TGCGCCAGCAGCTGGGTCGGAGACTATGGCTACACCTTC. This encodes CASSWVGDYGYTF.

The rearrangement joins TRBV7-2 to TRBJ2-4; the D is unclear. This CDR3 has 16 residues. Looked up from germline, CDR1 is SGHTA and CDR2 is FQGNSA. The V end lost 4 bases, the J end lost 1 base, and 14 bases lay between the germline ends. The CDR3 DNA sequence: TGTGCCAGCAGCTCGTACCAACTGGAGGCCAAAAACATTCAGTACTTC. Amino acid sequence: CASSSYQLEAKNIQYF.

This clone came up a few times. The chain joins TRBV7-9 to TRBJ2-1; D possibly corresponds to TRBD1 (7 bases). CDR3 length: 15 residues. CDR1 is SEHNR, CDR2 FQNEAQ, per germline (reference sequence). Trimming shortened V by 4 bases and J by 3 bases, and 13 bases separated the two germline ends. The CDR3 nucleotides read TGTGCCAGCAGCTGGGCCCAGGGGGGCTACAATGAGCAGTTCTTC. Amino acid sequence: CASSWAQGGYNEQFF.

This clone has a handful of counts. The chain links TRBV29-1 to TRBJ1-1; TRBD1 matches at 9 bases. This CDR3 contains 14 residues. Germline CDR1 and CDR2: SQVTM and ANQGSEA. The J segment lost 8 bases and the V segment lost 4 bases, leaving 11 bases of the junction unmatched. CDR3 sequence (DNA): TGCAGCGTTGTAAATTGGACAGGGGTCTTGGAAGCTTTCTTT. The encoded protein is CSVVNWTGVLEAFF.

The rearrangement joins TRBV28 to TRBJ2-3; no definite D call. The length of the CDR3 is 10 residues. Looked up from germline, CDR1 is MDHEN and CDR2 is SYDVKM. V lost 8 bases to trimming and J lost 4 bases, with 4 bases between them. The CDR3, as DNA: TGTGCCAGCCGCGCAGATACGCAGTATTTT. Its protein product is CASRADTQYF.

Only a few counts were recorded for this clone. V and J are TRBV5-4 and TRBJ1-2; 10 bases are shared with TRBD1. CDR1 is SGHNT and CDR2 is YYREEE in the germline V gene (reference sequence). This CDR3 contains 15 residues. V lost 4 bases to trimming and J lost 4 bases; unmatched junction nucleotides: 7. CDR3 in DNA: TGTGCCAGCAGCCCTGGGACAGGGGTGGCCTATGGCTACACCTTC. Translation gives CASSPGTGVAYGYTF.